The rows below give T cell receptor beta chains drawn from one sample of a study of T cell clones after liver transplantation. Clones were sequenced by immunoSEQ multiplex PCR, and TCRdb holds only the in-frame ones, with some missing. This sample has around 110,000 clones; roughly nine tenths occur once, and the top ten carry 0.75% to 0.85%. The specimen was CD4+ T cells from blood, collected 12 months after liver transplant. The source is a human patient who received a liver transplant. The graft donor may have contributed some T cells. Both conserved end residues are part of each CDR3. The D gene is left open where the match is weak. The size entry is marked missing in some rows and otherwise reads once, few, many or a size class.

17,few,.,TRBV28,TRBJ1-5,CASSLSRGQDLEQPQHF,TGTGCCAGCAGTTTATCCCGAGGGCAGGACTTGGAGCAGCCCCAGCATTTT
17,.,TRBD1,TRBV4-2,TRBJ2-3,CASSQDSSQGASDTQYF,TGTGCCAGCAGCCAAGATTCATCCCAGGGGGCTTCAGATACGCAGTATTTT
14,.,.,TRBV5-6,TRBJ1-5,CASSFTGGNQPQHF,TGTGCCAGCAGCTTTACGGGCGGCAATCAGCCCCAGCATTTT
12,few,.,TRBV5-1,TRBJ2-7,CASGGPSYEQYF,TGCGCCAGCGGGGGACCCTCCTACGAGCAGTACTTC
14,.,.,TRBV5-5,TRBJ2-3,CASSLRGSADTQYF,TGTGCCAGCAGCTTACGTGGGAGCGCAGATACGCAGTATTTT
15,.,TRBD1,TRBV27,TRBJ1-1,CASSARQGMNTEAFF,TGTGCCAGCAGTGCACGACAGGGAATGAACACTGAAGCTTTCTTT
14,.,TRBD1,TRBV19,TRBJ1-1,CASRRTGRNTEAFF,TGTGCCAGTAGACGGACAGGTAGGAACACTGAAGCTTTCTTT
16,.,.,TRBV6-1,TRBJ2-1,CASSERGGGRYNEQFF,TGTGCCAGCAGTGAACGAGGGGGCGGGAGATACAATGAGCAGTTCTTC
13,few,.,TRBV18,TRBJ1-2,CASSPQGVEGYTF,TGTGCCAGCTCACCACAGGGGGTGGAAGGCTACACCTTC
13,.,.,TRBV29-1,TRBJ2-3,CSVETDATDTQYF,TGCAGCGTTGAGACTGACGCCACAGATACGCAGTATTTT
15,.,TRBD1,TRBV7-2,TRBJ1-2,CASSLSGTVSYGYTF,TGTGCCAGCAGCCTTAGTGGGACAGTCAGCTATGGCTACACCTTC
14,.,.,TRBV4-1,TRBJ1-4,CASSTGTALGKLFF,TGCGCCAGCAGCACCGGGACCGCGCTCGGGAAACTGTTTTTT
21,.,.,TRBV21-1,TRBJ2-2,CASSKVATRANSTLNTGELFF,TGTGCCAGCAGCAAAGTCGCGACTAGAGCGAATAGTACCTTGAACACCGGGGAGCTGTTTTTT
16,.,.,TRBV29-1,TRBJ2-1,CSVEEVRGEVYNEQFF,TGCAGCGTTGAAGAGGTGAGGGGCGAAGTCTACAATGAGCAGTTCTTC
15,.,TRBD2,TRBV5-1,TRBJ2-2,CASSLEWGGPGELFF,TGCGCCAGCAGCTTGGAGTGGGGAGGGCCCGGGGAGCTGTTTTTT
13,.,.,TRBV6-1,TRBJ2-5,CASTIQVGETQYF,TGTGCCAGCACGATACAGGTCGGGGAGACCCAGTACTTC
12,.,.,TRBV7-9,TRBJ1-2,CASSTQLDGYTF,TGTGCCAGCAGCACCCAGCTGGATGGCTACACCTTC
14,.,.,TRBV14,TRBJ2-5,CASSAGQRQETQYF,TGTGCCAGCAGCGCGGGACAGAGACAAGAGACCCAGTACTTC
13,.,TRBD1,TRBV11-3,TRBJ1-2,CASSSRTGYGYTF,TGTGCCAGCAGCTCCAGGACAGGCTATGGCTACACCTTC
15,.,.,TRBV18,TRBJ2-5,CASSPPGGGGETQYF,TGTGCCAGCTCACCGCCGGGAGGAGGGGGAGAGACCCAGTACTTC
11,.,.,TRBV19,TRBJ1-3,CASSGGNTIYF,TGTGCCAGTAGCGGGGGAAACACCATATATTTT
16,once,TRBD2,TRBV5-8,TRBJ2-1,CASSLAKAGPIDEQFF,TGTGCCAGCAGCTTGGCCAAAGCGGGGCCCATCGATGAGCAGTTCTTC
14,once,.,TRBV4-2,TRBJ2-7,CASSQDGASYEQYF,TGTGCCAGCAGCCAAGATGGGGCCAGCTACGAGCAGTACTTC
17,.,TRBD2,TRBV4-1,TRBJ2-3,CASSQPTGLAGTDTQYF,TGCGCCAGCAGCCAACCGACCGGACTAGCGGGCACAGATACGCAGTATTTT
15,once,.,TRBV11-3,TRBJ1-1,CASSLDRGAMTEAFF,TGTGCCAGCAGCTTAGATCGGGGGGCTATGACTGAAGCTTTCTTT
14,.,TRBD2,TRBV28,TRBJ2-3,CASALAGVPDTQYF,TGTGCCAGCGCCCTAGCGGGAGTGCCAGATACGCAGTATTTT
13,once,.,TRBV9,TRBJ2-7,CASSPRGLYEQYF,TGTGCCAGCAGCCCCCGAGGGCTCTACGAGCAGTACTTC
16,.,TRBD1,TRBV7-2,TRBJ1-5,CASSLAGQGGGQPQHF,TGTGCCAGCAGCTTAGCGGGACAGGGGGGTGGTCAGCCCCAGCATTTT
15,.,TRBD1,TRBV7-2,TRBJ2-2,CASSPRDRRTGELFF,TGTGCCAGCAGCCCCCGGGACAGAAGGACCGGGGAGCTGTTTTTT
17,.,TRBD1,TRBV7-6,TRBJ2-1,CASSLGGLGTGHNEQFF,TGTGCCAGCAGCTTAGGCGGTTTGGGGACAGGCCACAATGAGCAGTTCTTC
13,.,.,TRBV5-1,TRBJ2-3,CASSPGSPSAQYF,TGCGCCAGCAGCCCGGGATCCCCCAGCGCGCAGTATTTT
15,.,.,TRBV6-6,TRBJ1-2,CASSYSQGSNYGYTF,TGTGCCAGCAGTTACTCCCAGGGTTCAAACTATGGCTACACCTTC
18,once,TRBD1,TRBV19,TRBJ1-3,CASSIPRTGVLSGNTIYF,TGTGCCAGTAGTATACCCCGGACAGGGGTCTTATCCGGAAACACCATATATTTT
16,.,TRBD2,TRBV28,TRBJ2-7,CASSLVVAGGAYEQYF,TGTGCCAGCAGTTTAGTAGTGGCGGGAGGAGCCTACGAGCAGTACTTC
12,.,.,TRBV9,TRBJ1-2,CASGTGAYGYTF,TGTGCCAGCGGCACGGGGGCCTATGGCTACACCTTC
13,.,.,TRBV9,TRBJ1-1,CASSVKANTEAFF,TGTGCCAGCAGCGTAAAAGCGAACACTGAAGCTTTCTTT
15,.,TRBD1,TRBV15,TRBJ2-7,CATSRGGGQGYEQYF,TGTGCCACCAGCAGAGGAGGGGGACAGGGCTACGAGCAGTACTTC
16,.,.,TRBV7-9,TRBJ2-7,CASSLDRQGRPYEQYF,TGTGCCAGCAGCTTAGACAGGCAGGGTCGGCCCTACGAGCAGTACTTC
15,once,.,TRBV5-1,TRBJ2-7,CASSLEGLGTYEQYF,TGCGCCAGCAGCTTGGAAGGTTTGGGGACCTACGAGCAGTACTTC
14,.,TRBD1,TRBV10-3,TRBJ2-1,CAISESQGFHEQFF,TGTGCCATCAGTGAGTCACAGGGGTTCCATGAGCAGTTCTTC
13,.,TRBD1,TRBV6-5,TRBJ2-7,CASSRQGSYEQYF,TGTGCCAGCAGCCGACAGGGATCCTACGAGCAGTACTTC
15,.,TRBD2,TRBV7-2,TRBJ2-1,CASSLISGGNNEQFF,TGTGCCAGCAGCTTAATAAGCGGGGGGAACAATGAGCAGTTCTTC
13,.,.,TRBV30,TRBJ2-3,CAWKYHLTDTQYF,TGTGCCTGGAAGTATCACCTCACAGATACGCAGTATTTT
16,.,TRBD1,TRBV7-2,TRBJ1-5,CASSRTEAGGYQPQHF,TGTGCCAGCAGCCGAACCGAGGCAGGGGGATATCAGCCCCAGCATTTT
15,.,TRBD2,TRBV4-2,TRBJ2-1,CASSSLAGGRNEQFF,TGTGCCAGCAGCTCACTAGCGGGAGGGAGGAATGAGCAGTTCTTC
16,.,TRBD2,TRBV13,TRBJ2-1,CASSPLLAGVRYEQFF,TGTGCCAGCAGCCCATTACTAGCGGGAGTGCGGTATGAGCAGTTCTTC
18,.,TRBD2,TRBV7-2,TRBJ2-2,CASSQTRLLAGGGGELFF,TGTGCCAGCAGCCAAACCCGTTTACTAGCGGGAGGTGGCGGGGAGCTGTTTTTT
13,once,.,TRBV5-4,TRBJ2-2,CASSFYLTGELFF,TGTGCCAGCAGCTTCTACCTCACCGGGGAGCTGTTTTTT
13,.,.,TRBV11-2,TRBJ1-2,CASSPRSHYGYTF,TGTGCCAGCAGCCCGAGGTCGCACTATGGCTACACCTTC
14,.,TRBD1,TRBV7-9,TRBJ2-7,CASSFRDRGHEQYF,TGTGCCAGCAGCTTCCGGGACAGGGGCCACGAGCAGTACTTC
13,.,.,TRBV29-1,TRBJ2-5,CSVLRGSRETQYF,TGCAGCGTCTTAAGAGGGAGCAGGGAGACCCAGTACTTC
13,once,.,TRBV11-3,TRBJ1-1,CASRRGRSTEAFF,TGTGCCAGCAGAAGGGGGAGGAGCACTGAAGCTTTCTTT